The 14 T cell receptor beta chains below were found in one sample sequenced in a study of CD8 T cells in Susac syndrome. It was with random hexamers that roughly 0.5 to 1 ug RNA was reverse transcribed. TCRdb redid the calling of the immunoSEQ multiplex PCR reads with MiXCR, one entry per CDR3 protein. The table shows approximately 150,000 distinct CDR3 sequences, with around 95% occurring only once. The sample taken for sequencing was CD4+ T cells from PBMCs. The receptors derive from a human donor in good health.

V is TRBV18 and J is TRBJ1-2; D uncertain. CDR1 KGHSH and CDR2 LQKENI come from the germline V gene. V was pared by 5 bases and J by 4 bases, with 14 bases between. The CDR3 sequence is 14 residues long. CDR3 DNA sequence: TGTGCCAGCTCAATCACAGCCGAAAGCTATGGCTACACCTTC. Translating it yields CASSITAESYGYTF.

The rearrangement links TRBV7-9 to TRBJ1-4, with D perhaps TRBD1 (5 bases). Germline CDR1 reads SEHNR; CDR2 reads FQNEAQ (reference sequence). This CDR3 comprises 15 residues. Trimming took 4 bases from V and 5 from J, leaving 14 bases between them. The CDR3 bases are TGTGCCAGCAGCTCTCCGGGACCCCTCAATGAAAAACTGTTTTTT. As protein: CASSSPGPLNEKLFF.

The rearrangement uses TRBV29-1 and TRBJ1-1; D perhaps matches TRBD1 (5 bases). V was trimmed by 5 bases and J by 1 base, leaving 8 bases between them. This CDR3 has 12 residues. Germline V CDR1 and CDR2: SQVTM, ANQGSEA. The CDR3: CSVRTGNTEAFF. Written as DNA, the CDR3 is TGCAGCGTTCGTACAGGGAACACTGAAGCTTTCTTT.

CDR3 DNA sequence: TGTGCCTGGAGCGCCGGGACCTACGAGCAGTACTTC. It encodes CAWSAGTYEQYF. The rearrangement joins TRBV30 to TRBJ2-7; tentatively, D is TRBD2 (5 bases). Germline values: CDR1 GTSNPN, CDR2 SVGIG (reference sequence). The CDR3 covers 12 residues. The V end lost 3 bases, the J end lost 2 bases, and 8 bases lay between the germline ends.

V and J are TRBV11-1 and TRBJ2-2; possibly TRBD2 for D (6 bases). Germline-derived CDR1 and CDR2 are SGHAT and FQDESV (reference sequence). The CDR3 length is 16 residues. V lost 4 bases and J 5 bases, leaving 17 bases between the germline ends. In DNA form, the CDR3 reads TGTGCCAGCAGCTCAGGGAGCGCGGGGCTGACCGGGGAGCTGTTTTTT. The encoded protein is CASSSGSAGLTGELFF.

The V gene is TRBV7-2, the J gene TRBJ2-7; possibly TRBD1 for D (5 bases). Germline values: CDR1 SGHTA, CDR2 FQGNSA. The CDR3 totals 14 residues. V gave up 2 bases and J gave up 4 bases, with 12 bases separating them. The CDR3 DNA is TGTGCCAGCAGCTTATCAGCAGGGCCTTACGAGCAGTACTTC. It is translated as CASSLSAGPYEQYF.

The count of this clonotype is one. This chain connects TRBV9 to TRBJ1-2, with 8 bases identical to TRBD1. CDR3 length: 12 amino acids. CDR1 and CDR2 (germline): SGDLS, YYNGEE. The trim removed 3 bases at V and 8 bases at J, leaving 3 bases unmatched. The CDR3: CASSAGGRGYTF. In nucleotides, the CDR3 is TGTGCCAGCAGCGCAGGGGGCCGAGGCTACACCTTC.

This clonotype was observed once. V is TRBV7-8 and J is TRBJ2-3; D not resolved. V was cut by 5 bases and J by 0 bases, with 12 bases left in between. CDR1 and CDR2 from the germline V gene are SGHVS and FQNEAQ. The CDR3 sequence is 15 residues long. The CDR3, as DNA: TGTGCCAGCAGCCCACGGGTATCTAGCACAGATACGCAGTATTTT. It specifies CASSPRVSSTDTQYF.

The V gene is TRBV20-1, the J gene TRBJ1-1; D possibly corresponds to TRBD1 (5 bases). V lost 1 base, J lost 1 base, and 16 bases lay in between. Germline CDR1 reads DFQATT; CDR2 reads SNEGSKA (reference sequence). The CDR3 length is 16 residues. DNA of the CDR3: TGCAGTGCTAGAGGATTTGGGGGACCGCCGAACACTGAAGCTTTCTTT. As protein: CSARGFGGPPNTEAFF.

This clonotype was detected once. J is TRBJ1-4 and V is TRBV7-8, with unresolved D. The CDR3 is 13 amino acids. Germline loops: CDR1 SGHVS, CDR2 FQNEAQ. V lost 0 bases and J 8 bases, leaving 7 bases between the germline ends. CDR3 amino acids: CASSLAQKEKLFF. CDR3 DNA sequence: TGTGCCAGCAGCTTAGCTCAAAAAGAAAAACTGTTTTTT.

The chain employs TRBV18 and TRBJ2-2; D uncertain. In germline, CDR1 is KGHSH, CDR2 LQKENI. The CDR3 runs to 13 residues. Trimming cost V 4 bases and J 6 bases, with 9 bases left between them. The CDR3 nucleotides read TGTGCCAGCTCACGGACGTTACCCGGGGAGCTGTTTTTT. Translating it yields CASSRTLPGELFF. Using reference TRBV18 and TRBJ2-2 for the parts outside the CDR3, the full variable domain is NAGVMQNPRHLVRRRGQEARLRCSPMKGHSHVYWYRQLPEEGLKFMVYLQKENIIDESGMPKERFSAEFPKEGPSILRIQQVVRGDSAAYFCASSRTLPGELFFGEGSRLTVL.

The chain has TRBV20-1 and TRBJ1-1, with D perhaps TRBD1 (5 bases). Germline CDR1 is DFQATT and CDR2 is SNEGSKA (reference sequence). V dropped 3 bases and J dropped 2 bases, with 13 bases sitting between them. The CDR3 runs to 14 residues. CDR3 DNA sequence: TGCAGTGCTAGGTTCGGCAGGGCAAACACTGAAGCTTTCTTT. Encoded protein: CSARFGRANTEAFF.

The rearrangement uses TRBV12-3 or TRBV12-4 and TRBJ1-1, with TRBD1 as a possible D gene (6 bases). The V and J ends lost 7 bases and 3 bases respectively, with 18 bases between them. The CDR3 is made up of 15 amino acids. The CDR3 sequence: CASTKTTGGDTEAFF. As DNA, the CDR3 is TGTGCCAGCACCAAAACGACAGGTGGGGACACTGAAGCTTTCTTT.

The V call is TRBV5-5, the J call TRBJ1-2; D is undetermined. Trimming shortened V by 1 base and J by 7 bases, and 2 bases separated the two germline ends. This CDR3 is 10 amino acids long. Per germline, CDR1 SGHKS and CDR2 YYEKEE (reference sequence). The CDR3 nucleotides are TGTGCCAGCAGCTTGTTTGGCTACACCTTC. Its protein is CASSLFGYTF.